These 18 T cell receptor beta chains share one sample of origin, sequenced in a study of cytomegalovirus exposure and HLA in healthy donors. With 60 Vbeta and 13 Jbeta primers, the PCR was carried out. Libraries were prepared by immunoSEQ multiplex PCR; TCRdb keeps only in-frame clonotypes and omits some of them. The sample shows fewer than 90,000 clones, approximately 76% of them seen only once. The sequencing input was PBMCs. Receptors were obtained from a male donor in good health and CMV-seronegative.

The chain is built from TRBV7-2 and TRBJ2-7; maybe TRBD2 (5 bases). This CDR3 region has 16 residues. Germline CDR1 and CDR2: SGHTA and FQGNSA. Trimming took 7 bases from V and 4 from J, leaving 23 bases between them. The CDR3 protein is CASTIHRWAGNYEQYF. CDR3 coding DNA: TGTGCCAGCACCATTCATAGGTGGGCGGGTAATTACGAGCAGTACTTC.

The chain couples TRBV30 to TRBJ1-1; D might be TRBD1 (5 bases). Trimming shortened V by 5 bases and J by 7 bases, and 20 bases separated the two germline ends. The CDR3 covers 14 residues. The germline V gene has CDR1 GTSNPN and CDR2 SVGIG (reference sequence). In DNA form, the CDR3 reads TGTGCCTGGGATAGATTTGGGGGGACCAGTGAAGCTTTCTTT. Translation gives CAWDRFGGTSEAFF.

This clone occurred a few times. This chain links TRBV6-5 with TRBJ2-7; possible D gene TRBD2, 6 bases. CDR3 length: 13 residues. CDR1 MNHEY and CDR2 SVGAGI come from the germline V gene. Trimming left V 4 bases short and J 4 bases short, with 11 bases between. In nucleotides, the CDR3 is TGTGCCAGCAGTTCATTGACTAGTTACGAGCAGTACTTC. Residues: CASSSLTSYEQYF.

The count of this clone is one. The chain combines TRBV27 with TRBJ1-4; 7 bases map to TRBD1. The ends lost 4 bases at V and 4 bases at J; junction bases unmatched: 15. CDR3 size: 18 residues. Germline V lookup: CDR1 MNHEY, CDR2 SMNVEV (reference sequence). This chain's CDR3 is CASSSPHHRGPFNEKLFF. The CDR3 nucleotides read TGTGCCAGCAGTTCCCCACATCACAGGGGCCCCTTTAATGAAAAACTGTTTTTT. The variable domain in full, with the rest retrieved from reference TRBV27 and TRBJ1-4, is EAQVTQNPRYLITVTGKKLTVTCSQNMNHEYMSWYRQDPGLGLRQIYYSMNVEVTDKGDVPEGYKVSRKEKRNFPLILESPSPNQTSLYFCASSSPHHRGPFNEKLFFGSGTQLSVL.

Points on this clone: At one end the junction does not follow the germline gene, possibly because of a read error. This chain uses TRBV5-1 with TRBJ2-3; D ambiguous. The germline V gene has CDR1 SGHRS and CDR2 YFSETQ. The length of the CDR3 is 13 residues. This chain's CDR3 is CASSISPTDTRYF. In nucleotides, the CDR3 is TGCGCCAGCAGCATTAGTCCCACAGATACGCGGTATTTT. The full variable domain, its missing parts supplied by reference TRBV5-1 and TRBJ2-3, is KAGVTQTPRYLIKTRGQQVTLSCSPISGHRSVSWYQQTPGQGLQFLFEYFSETQRNKGNFPGRFSGRQFSNSRSEMNVSTLELGDSALYLCASSISPTDTRYFGPGTRLTVL.

This chain uses TRBV6-5 with TRBJ2-7, with D maybe TRBD1 (6 bases). CDR1 and CDR2 (germline): MNHEY, SVGAGI. CDR3 size: 14 residues. The V end lost 0 bases, the J end lost 4 bases, and 10 bases lay between the germline ends. Here the CDR3 reads CASSYSQGLYEQYF. In DNA form, the CDR3 reads TGTGCCAGCAGTTACTCCCAGGGGTTATACGAGCAGTACTTC.

The rearrangement links TRBV5-1 to TRBJ2-1; D not certain. Germline CDR1 and CDR2: SGHRS and YFSETQ. Trimming shortened V by 4 bases and J by 7 bases, and 15 bases separated the two germline ends. This CDR3 has 14 amino acids. CDR3 protein: CASSPLYSTNEQFF. In DNA, the CDR3 is TGCGCCAGCAGCCCCCTCTACAGTACGAATGAGCAGTTCTTC.

CDR3 protein: CASTGMNTEAFF. In nucleotides, the CDR3 is TGCGCCAGTACAGGGATGAACACTGAAGCTTTCTTT. This chain joins TRBV5-1 and TRBJ1-1; TRBD1 is a possible D gene (6 bases). V was clipped by 8 bases and J by 0 bases, with 8 bases between them. This CDR3 region has 12 residues. Germline V gene data show CDR1 as SGHRS and CDR2 as YFSETQ.

V is TRBV5-6 and J is TRBJ1-2; D might be TRBD1 (6 bases). Germline assignment: CDR1 SGHDT and CDR2 YYEEEE. Trimming shortened V by 3 bases and J by 4 bases, and 13 bases separated the two germline ends. This CDR3 is built from 14 residues. CDR3 coding DNA: TGTGCCAGCAGCTACCAAACAGGGAGCTATGGCTACACCTTC. Its protein is CASSYQTGSYGYTF. Full variable domain (outside the CDR3, taken from reference TRBV5-6 and TRBJ1-2): DAGVTQSPTHLIKTRGQQVTLRCSPKSGHDTVSWYQQALGQGPQFIFQYYEEEERQRGNFPDRFSGHQFPNYSSELNVNALLLGDSALYLCASSYQTGSYGYTFGSGTRLTVV.

This chain links TRBV2 with TRBJ2-7; 9 bases align to TRBD2. Germline V gene sequence: CDR1 SNHLY, CDR2 FYNNEI. J lost 4 bases, V lost 4 bases, and 5 bases had no gene match. The CDR3 length is 14 residues. In DNA form, the CDR3 reads TGTGCCAGCAGTGTCGGGCGGGAGGGTTACGAGCAGTACTTC. This encodes CASSVGREGYEQYF.

This clone was seen more than once but under ten times. The chain joins TRBV27 to TRBJ2-1, with TRBD2 identical over 11 bases. The junction had 8 bases not matched to a gene; V was cut back by 6 bases and J by 4 bases. Per the germline V gene, CDR1 is MNHEY and CDR2 is SMNVEV (reference sequence). The CDR3 runs 16 residues. The CDR3 sequence: CASSLLTSGRYNEQFF. CDR3 nucleotides: TGTGCCAGCAGCCTACTTACTAGCGGGAGATACAATGAGCAGTTCTTC.

This clone occurred a few times. The chain carries TRBV4-3 and TRBJ2-5, with 8 bases matching TRBD2. This CDR3 comprises 17 residues. Germline V CDR1 and CDR2: LGHNA, YSLEER. V was clipped by 0 bases and J by 4 bases; unmatched bases: 10. CDR3 sequence reads: CASSQDAVAGGSETQYF. The CDR3 region has the DNA TGCGCCAGCAGCCAAGATGCGGTGGCGGGGGGATCAGAGACCCAGTACTTC.

This rearrangement joins TRBV28 to TRBJ1-1; no clear D. The length of the CDR3 is 13 residues. V lost 2 bases and J 8 bases, leaving 12 bases between the germline ends. CDR1 and CDR2 from the germline V gene are MDHEN and SYDVKM. The CDR3: CASSLNAVLEAFF. The CDR3 bases are TGTGCCAGCAGTTTAAACGCGGTTCTAGAAGCTTTCTTT. Full variable domain (missing parts from reference TRBV28 and TRBJ1-1): DVKVTQSSRYLVKRTGEKVFLECVQDMDHENMFWYRQDPGLGLRLIYFSYDVKMKEKGDIPEGYSVSREKKERFSLILESASTNQTSMYLCASSLNAVLEAFFGQGTRLTVV.

The chain employs TRBV28 and TRBJ1-2, with D maybe TRBD1 (6 bases). The CDR3 runs to 19 residues. Germline V gives CDR1 MDHEN, CDR2 SYDVKM. The ends were cut back, 2 bases at V and 4 bases at J, with 26 bases in the middle. In nucleotides, the CDR3 is TGTGCCAGCAGTTTACATTATGACCGAAACAGGGCGAAGAGCTATGGCTACACCTTC. It is translated as CASSLHYDRNRAKSYGYTF.

This chain uses TRBV27 with TRBJ1-4, with 8 bases fitting TRBD1. V gave up 5 bases and J gave up 8 bases; unmatched junction bases: 10. The germline CDR1 and CDR2 sequences are MNHEY and SMNVEV (reference sequence). The CDR3 extends over 15 amino acids. This chain's CDR3 is CASSPRDRRGEKLFF. CDR3 coding DNA: TGTGCCAGCAGTCCAAGGGACAGGCGGGGGGAAAAACTGTTTTTT. The variable domain in full, completed from reference TRBV27 and TRBJ1-4, reads EAQVTQNPRYLITVTGKKLTVTCSQNMNHEYMSWYRQDPGLGLRQIYYSMNVEVTDKGDVPEGYKVSRKEKRNFPLILESPSPNQTSLYFCASSPRDRRGEKLFFGSGTQLSVL.

About this clone itself: Its ends do not fully match the called genes, so a read error is possible. The chain uses TRBV7-9 and TRBJ2-6; 7 nucleotides agree with TRBD1. The CDR3 length is 18 residues. From germline, CDR1 is SEHNR and CDR2 FQNEAQ (reference sequence). CDR3 nucleotide sequence: TGTGCCAGCAGCTTAGCGACAGGGTTAGCCTCTGGGGCCAACGGCCTGACTTTC. It codes for CASSLATGLASGANGLTF. The full variable domain, with the rest looked up from reference TRBV7-9 and TRBJ2-6, is DTGVSQNPRHKITKRGQNVTFRCDPISEHNRLYWYRQTLGQGPEFLTYFQNEAQLEKSRLLSDRFSAERPKGSFSTLEIQRTEQGDSAMYLCASSLATGLASGANGLTFGAGSRLTVL.

The gene calls are TRBV7-2 and TRBJ2-3; 9 bases map to TRBD1. Germline assignment: CDR1 SGHTA and CDR2 FQGNSA. The V segment lost 3 bases and the J segment 2 bases; nucleotides outside the gene matches: 3. CDR3 length equals 15 residues. CDR3 coding DNA: TGTGCCAGCAGCTTCCGGGACAGGGACACAGATACGCAGTATTTT. Its protein product is CASSFRDRDTDTQYF.

The V call is TRBV29-1, the J call TRBJ2-3; 7 bases line up with TRBD2. With V trimmed by 1 base and J by 4 bases, 2 bases remained unmatched. From germline, CDR1 is SQVTM and CDR2 ANQGSEA. The CDR3 sequence is 13 residues long. In nucleotides, the CDR3 is TGCAGCGTTGAAGTCACTAGCGCAGATACGCAGTATTTT. Translation: CSVEVTSADTQYF.